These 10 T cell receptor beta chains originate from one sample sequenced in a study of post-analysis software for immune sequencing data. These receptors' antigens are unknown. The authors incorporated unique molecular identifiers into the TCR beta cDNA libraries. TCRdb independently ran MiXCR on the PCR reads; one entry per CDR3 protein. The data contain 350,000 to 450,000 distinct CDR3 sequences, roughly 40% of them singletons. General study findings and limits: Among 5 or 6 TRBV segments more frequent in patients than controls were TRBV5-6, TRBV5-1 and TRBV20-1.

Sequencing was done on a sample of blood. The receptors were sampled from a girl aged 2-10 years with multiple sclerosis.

The CDR3 DNA sequence: TGTGCCAGCAGCCCGACAGGGGGGTTTAGTCAAGAGACCCAGTTCTTC. It codes for CASSPTGGFSQETQFF. The chain couples TRBV11-2 to TRBJ2-1, with 9 bases lining up with TRBD1. The germline V gene encodes CDR1 SGHAT and CDR2 FQNNGV. With 5 bases clipped from V and 13 bases from J, the junction kept 18 bases outside the gene matches. There are 16 residues in the CDR3.

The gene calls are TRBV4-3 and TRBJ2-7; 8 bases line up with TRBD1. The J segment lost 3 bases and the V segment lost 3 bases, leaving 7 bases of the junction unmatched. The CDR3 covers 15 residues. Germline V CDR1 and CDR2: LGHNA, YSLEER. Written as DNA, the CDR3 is TGCGCCAGCAGCCAGGACACAGGGGGATACTACGAGCAGTACTTC. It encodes CASSQDTGGYYEQYF.

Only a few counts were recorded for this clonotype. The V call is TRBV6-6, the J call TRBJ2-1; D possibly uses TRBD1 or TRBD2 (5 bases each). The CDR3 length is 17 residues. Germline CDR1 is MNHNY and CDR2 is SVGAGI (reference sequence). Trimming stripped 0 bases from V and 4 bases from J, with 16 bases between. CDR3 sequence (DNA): TGTGCCAGCAGTTACTCGCCAGGGACCAACAAATACAATGAGCAGTTCTTC. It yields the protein CASSYSPGTNKYNEQFF.

The CDR3 nucleotides are TGTGCCACCAGTGACCCAGGACTAGCGGGGGAGACCCAGTACTTC. Its protein product is CATSDPGLAGETQYF. The J gene is TRBJ2-5, the V gene TRBV24-1; TRBD2 aligns across 12 bases. CDR1 is KGHDR, CDR2 SFDVKD, per germline. The CDR3 runs to 15 residues. J gave up 5 bases and V 4 bases, and 4 bases lay outside the gene matches.

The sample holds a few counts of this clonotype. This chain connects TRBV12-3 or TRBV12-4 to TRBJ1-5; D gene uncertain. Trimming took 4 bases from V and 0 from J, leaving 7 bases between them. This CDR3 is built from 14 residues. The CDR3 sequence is CASSSQYSNQPQHF. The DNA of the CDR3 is TGTGCCAGCAGTTCTCAATATAGCAATCAGCCCCAGCATTTT.

The CDR3 DNA is TGCGCCAGCAGATCCGGGACAGGGGTATCTGGGGCCAACGTCCTGACTTTC. Protein product: CASRSGTGVSGANVLTF. This chain links TRBV5-1 with TRBJ2-6; 10 bases align to TRBD1. The CDR3 covers 17 residues. Trimming took 5 bases from V and 1 from J; bases not matched to a gene: 6. The germline CDR1 and CDR2 sequences are SGHRS and YFSETQ.

The CDR3 protein is CASSQDSQAYEQYF. The DNA for the CDR3 is TGTGCCAGCAGCCAAGATTCCCAGGCCTACGAGCAGTACTTC. The rearrangement links TRBV3-1 to TRBJ2-7; D unclear. Germline CDR1 LGHDT, CDR2 YNNKEL (reference sequence). V was cut by 0 bases and J by 2 bases, with 8 bases left in between. The CDR3 length is 14 residues.

The CDR3 loop is CASSYSLEGTTEAFF. CDR3 bases: TGTGCCAGCAGTTACTCGTTGGAGGGGACCACTGAAGCTTTCTTT. The chain joins TRBV6-5 to TRBJ1-1, with D perhaps TRBD1 (5 bases). V lost 0 bases and J lost 4, with 12 bases in between. The CDR3 contains 15 residues. Germline V gene sequence: CDR1 MNHEY, CDR2 SVGAGI.

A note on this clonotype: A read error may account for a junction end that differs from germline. The CDR3 is CASSTQGSSNQPRHF. In nucleotides, the CDR3 is TGTGCCAGCAGCACCCAGGGGTCGAGCAATCAGCCCCGGCATTTT. The chain has TRBV7-2 and TRBJ1-5, with D tentatively TRBD1 (6 bases). Germline V gene sequence: CDR1 SGHTA, CDR2 FQGNSA. CDR3 size: 15 residues.

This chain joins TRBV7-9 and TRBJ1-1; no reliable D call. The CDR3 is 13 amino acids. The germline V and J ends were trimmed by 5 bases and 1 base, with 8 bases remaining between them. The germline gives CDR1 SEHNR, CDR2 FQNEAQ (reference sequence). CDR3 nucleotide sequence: TGTGCCAGCAGCAATTGGGGGAACACTGAAGCTTTCTTT. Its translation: CASSNWGNTEAFF.